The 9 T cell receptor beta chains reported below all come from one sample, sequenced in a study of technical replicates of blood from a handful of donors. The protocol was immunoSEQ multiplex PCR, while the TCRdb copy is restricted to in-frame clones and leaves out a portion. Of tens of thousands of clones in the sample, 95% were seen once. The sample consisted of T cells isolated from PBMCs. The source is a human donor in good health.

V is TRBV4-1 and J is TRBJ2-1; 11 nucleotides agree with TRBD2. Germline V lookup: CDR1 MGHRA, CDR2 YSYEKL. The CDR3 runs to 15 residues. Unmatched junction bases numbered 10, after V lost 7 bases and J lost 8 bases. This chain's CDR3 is CASTLAGGRFDEQFF. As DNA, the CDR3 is TGCGCCAGCACCTTAGCGGGGGGGCGTTTTGATGAGCAGTTCTTC.

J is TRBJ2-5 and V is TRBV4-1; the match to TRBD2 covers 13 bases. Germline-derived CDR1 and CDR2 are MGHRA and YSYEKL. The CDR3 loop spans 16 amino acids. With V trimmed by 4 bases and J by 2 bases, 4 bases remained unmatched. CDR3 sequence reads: CASSRGLAGRQETQYF. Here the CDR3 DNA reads TGCGCCAGCAGCCGGGGACTAGCGGGACGGCAAGAGACCCAGTACTTC.

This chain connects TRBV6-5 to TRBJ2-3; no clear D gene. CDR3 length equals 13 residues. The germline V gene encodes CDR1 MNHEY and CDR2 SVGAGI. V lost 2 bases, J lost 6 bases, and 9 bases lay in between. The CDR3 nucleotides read TGTGCCAGCAGTTACACTCCCAAGGATACGCAGTATTTT. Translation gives CASSYTPKDTQYF.

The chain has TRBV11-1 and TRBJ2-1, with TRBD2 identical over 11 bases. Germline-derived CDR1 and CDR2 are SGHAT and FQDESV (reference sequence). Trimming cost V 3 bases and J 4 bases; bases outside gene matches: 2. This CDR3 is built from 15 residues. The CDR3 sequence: CASSLGLADYNEQFF. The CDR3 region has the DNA TGTGCCAGCAGCTTGGGACTAGCGGATTACAATGAGCAGTTCTTC. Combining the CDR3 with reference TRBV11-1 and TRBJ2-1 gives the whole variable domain EAEVAQSPRYKITEKSQAVAFWCDPISGHATLYWYRQILGQGPELLVQFQDESVVDDSQLPKDRFSAERLKGVDSTLKIQPAELGDSAMYLCASSLGLADYNEQFFGPGTRLTVL.

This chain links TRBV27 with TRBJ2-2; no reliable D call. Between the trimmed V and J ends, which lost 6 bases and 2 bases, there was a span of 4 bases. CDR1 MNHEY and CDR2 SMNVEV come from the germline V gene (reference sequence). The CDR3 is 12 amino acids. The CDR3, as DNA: TGTGCCAGCAGACTTAACACCGGGGAGCTGTTTTTT. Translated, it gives CASRLNTGELFF.

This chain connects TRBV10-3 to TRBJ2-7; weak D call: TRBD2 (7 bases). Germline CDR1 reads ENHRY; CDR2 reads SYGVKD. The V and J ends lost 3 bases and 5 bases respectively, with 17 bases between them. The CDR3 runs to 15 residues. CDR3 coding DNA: TGTGCCATCAGTGATTACGGGGGGCAATGGCACGAGCAGTACTTC. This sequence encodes CAISDYGGQWHEQYF.

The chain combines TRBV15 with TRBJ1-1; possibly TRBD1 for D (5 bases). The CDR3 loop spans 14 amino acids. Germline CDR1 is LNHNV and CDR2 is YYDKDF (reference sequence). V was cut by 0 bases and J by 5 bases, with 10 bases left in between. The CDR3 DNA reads TGTGCCACCAGCAGAGATGGGCCAGGGACTGAAGCTTTCTTT. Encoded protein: CATSRDGPGTEAFF.

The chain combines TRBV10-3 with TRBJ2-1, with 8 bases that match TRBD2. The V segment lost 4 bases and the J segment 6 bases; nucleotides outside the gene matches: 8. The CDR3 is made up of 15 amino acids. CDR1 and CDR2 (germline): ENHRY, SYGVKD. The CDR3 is CAISGGLGAANEQFF. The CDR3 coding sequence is TGTGCCATCAGTGGGGGACTAGGAGCGGCCAATGAGCAGTTCTTC.

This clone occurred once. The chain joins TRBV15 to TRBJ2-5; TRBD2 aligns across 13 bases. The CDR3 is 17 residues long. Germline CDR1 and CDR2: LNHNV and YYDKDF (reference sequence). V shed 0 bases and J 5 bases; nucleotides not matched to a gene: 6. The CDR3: CATSRDLALAGGETQYF. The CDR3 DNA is TGTGCCACCAGCAGAGATCTTGCACTAGCGGGAGGGGAGACCCAGTACTTC. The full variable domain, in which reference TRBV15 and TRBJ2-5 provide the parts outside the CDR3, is DAMVIQNPRYQVTQFGKPVTLSCSQTLNHNVMYWYQQKSSQAPKLLFHYYDKDFNNEADTPDNFQSRRPNTSFCFLDIRSPGLGDTAMYLCATSRDLALAGGETQYFGPGTRLLVL.